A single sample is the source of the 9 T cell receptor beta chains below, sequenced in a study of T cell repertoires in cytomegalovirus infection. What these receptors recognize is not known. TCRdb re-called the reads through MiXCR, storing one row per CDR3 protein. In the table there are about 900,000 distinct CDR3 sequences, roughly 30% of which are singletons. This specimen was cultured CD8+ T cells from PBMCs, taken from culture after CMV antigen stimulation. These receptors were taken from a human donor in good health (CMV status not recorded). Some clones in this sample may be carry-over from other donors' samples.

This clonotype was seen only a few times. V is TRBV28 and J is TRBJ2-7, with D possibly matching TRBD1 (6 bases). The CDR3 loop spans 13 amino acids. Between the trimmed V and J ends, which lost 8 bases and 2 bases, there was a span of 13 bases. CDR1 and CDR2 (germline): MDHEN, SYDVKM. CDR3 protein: CASHTGPTYEQYV. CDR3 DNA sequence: TGTGCCAGCCATACAGGGCCAACCTACGAGCAGTACGTC.

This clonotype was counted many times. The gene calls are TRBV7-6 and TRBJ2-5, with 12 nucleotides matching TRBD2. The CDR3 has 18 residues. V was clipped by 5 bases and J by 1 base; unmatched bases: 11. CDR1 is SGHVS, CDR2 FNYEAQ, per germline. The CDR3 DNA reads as TGTGCCAGCAGCCACCCTACTAGCGGGGGGCCATTCCAAGAGACCCAGTACTTC. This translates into CASSHPTSGGPFQETQYF.

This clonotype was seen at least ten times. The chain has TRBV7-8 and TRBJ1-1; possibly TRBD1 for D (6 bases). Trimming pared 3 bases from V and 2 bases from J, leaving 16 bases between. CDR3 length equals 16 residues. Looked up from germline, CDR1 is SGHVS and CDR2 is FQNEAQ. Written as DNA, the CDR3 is TGTGCCAGCAGCTTCGGGGGGGACACCCTCAACACTGAAGCTTTCTTT. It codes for CASSFGGDTLNTEAFF.

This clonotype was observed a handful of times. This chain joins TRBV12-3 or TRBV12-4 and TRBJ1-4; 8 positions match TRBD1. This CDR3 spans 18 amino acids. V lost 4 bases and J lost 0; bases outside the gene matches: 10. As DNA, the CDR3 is TGTGCCAGCAGTTCCGCGACAGGGGAGCTTGCAACTAATGAAAAACTGTTTTTT. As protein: CASSSATGELATNEKLFF.

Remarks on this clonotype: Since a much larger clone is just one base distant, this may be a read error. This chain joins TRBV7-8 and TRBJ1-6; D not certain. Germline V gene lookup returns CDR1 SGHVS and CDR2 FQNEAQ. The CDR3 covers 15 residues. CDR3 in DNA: TGTGCCAGCAGCTTATCGAGCTCCTATAATTCATCCCTCCACTTT. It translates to CASSLSSSYNSSLHF.

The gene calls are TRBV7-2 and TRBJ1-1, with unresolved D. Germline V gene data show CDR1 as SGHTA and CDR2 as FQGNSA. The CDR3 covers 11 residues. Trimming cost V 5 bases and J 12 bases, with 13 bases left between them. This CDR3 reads CASSRERLTFF. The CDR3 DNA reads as TGTGCCAGCAGCAGGGAAAGGCTCACTTTCTTT.

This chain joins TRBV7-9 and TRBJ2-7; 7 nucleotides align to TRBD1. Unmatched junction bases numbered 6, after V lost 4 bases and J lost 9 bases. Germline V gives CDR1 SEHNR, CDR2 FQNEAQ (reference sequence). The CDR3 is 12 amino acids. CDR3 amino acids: CASSSDRARQYV. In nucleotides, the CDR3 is TGTGCCAGCAGCTCTGACAGGGCACGGCAGTACGTC.

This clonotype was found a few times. CDR3 sequence reads: CASSLVPTSGGPQETQYF. CDR3 in DNA: TGTGCCAGCAGCTTAGTTCCGACTAGCGGGGGGCCCCAAGAGACCCAGTACTTC. The V gene is TRBV7-6, the J gene TRBJ2-5; 13 nucleotides match TRBD2. CDR1 SGHVS and CDR2 FNYEAQ come from the germline V gene. The CDR3 covers 18 residues. Germline trimming cut 1 base from V and 1 base from J; bases unmatched to any gene: 6.

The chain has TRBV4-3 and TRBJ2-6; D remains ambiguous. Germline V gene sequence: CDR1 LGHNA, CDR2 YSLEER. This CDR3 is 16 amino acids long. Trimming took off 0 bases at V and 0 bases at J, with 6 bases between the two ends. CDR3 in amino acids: CASSQERSSGANVLTF. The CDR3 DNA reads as TGCGCCAGCAGCCAAGAGAGGAGCTCTGGGGCCAACGTCCTGACTTTC.